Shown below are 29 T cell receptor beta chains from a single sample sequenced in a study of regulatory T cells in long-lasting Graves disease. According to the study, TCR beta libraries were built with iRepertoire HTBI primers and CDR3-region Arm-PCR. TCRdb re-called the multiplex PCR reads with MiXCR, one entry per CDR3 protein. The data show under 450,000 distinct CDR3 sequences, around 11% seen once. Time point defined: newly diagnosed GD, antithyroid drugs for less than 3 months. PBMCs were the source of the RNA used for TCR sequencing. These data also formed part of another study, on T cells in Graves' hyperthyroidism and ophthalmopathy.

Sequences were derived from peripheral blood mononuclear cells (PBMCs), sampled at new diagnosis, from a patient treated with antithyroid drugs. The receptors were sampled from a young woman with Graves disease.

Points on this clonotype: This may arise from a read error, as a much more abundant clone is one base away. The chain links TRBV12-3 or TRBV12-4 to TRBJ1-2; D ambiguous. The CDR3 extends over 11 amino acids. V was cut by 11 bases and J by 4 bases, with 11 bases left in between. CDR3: CAGTVGYGYTF. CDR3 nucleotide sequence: TGTGCCGGCACGGTGGGCTATGGCTACACCTTC.

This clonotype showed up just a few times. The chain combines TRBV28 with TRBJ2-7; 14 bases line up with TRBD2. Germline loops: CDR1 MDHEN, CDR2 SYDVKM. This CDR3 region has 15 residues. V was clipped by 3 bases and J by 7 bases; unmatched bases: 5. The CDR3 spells CASSFGTSGSEEQYF. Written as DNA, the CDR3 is TGTGCCAGCAGTTTCGGGACTAGCGGGAGTGAGGAGCAGTACTTC. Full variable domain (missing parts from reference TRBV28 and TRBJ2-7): DVKVTQSSRYLVKRTGEKVFLECVQDMDHENMFWYRQDPGLGLRLIYFSYDVKMKEKGDIPEGYSVSREKKERFSLILESASTNQTSMYLCASSFGTSGSEEQYFGPGTRLTVT.

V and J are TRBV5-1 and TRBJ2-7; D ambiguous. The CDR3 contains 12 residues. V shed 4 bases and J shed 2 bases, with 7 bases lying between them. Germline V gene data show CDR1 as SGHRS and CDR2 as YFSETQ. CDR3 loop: CASSDRTYEQYF. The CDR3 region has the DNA TGCGCCAGCAGCGATCGAACCTACGAGCAGTACTTC.

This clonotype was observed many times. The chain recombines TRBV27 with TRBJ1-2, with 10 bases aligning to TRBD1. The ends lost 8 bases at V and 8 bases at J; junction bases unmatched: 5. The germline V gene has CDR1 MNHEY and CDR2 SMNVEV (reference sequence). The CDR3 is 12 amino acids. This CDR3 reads CASRDRGHGYTF. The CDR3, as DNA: TGTGCCAGCCGGGACAGGGGACACGGCTACACCTTC.

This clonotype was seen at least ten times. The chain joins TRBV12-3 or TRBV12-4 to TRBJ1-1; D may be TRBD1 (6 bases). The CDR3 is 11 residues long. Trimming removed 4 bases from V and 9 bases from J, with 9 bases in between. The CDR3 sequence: CASSYTGKAFF. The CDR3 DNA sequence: TGTGCCAGCAGTTATACAGGGAAAGCTTTCTTT.

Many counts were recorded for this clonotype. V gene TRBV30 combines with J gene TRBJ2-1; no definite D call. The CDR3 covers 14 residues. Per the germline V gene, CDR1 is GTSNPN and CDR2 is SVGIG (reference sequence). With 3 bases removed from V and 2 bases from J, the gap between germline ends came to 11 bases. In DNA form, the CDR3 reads TGTGCCTGGAGAAATTGGGCGGCCTACAATGAGCAGTTCTTC. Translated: CAWRNWAAYNEQFF.

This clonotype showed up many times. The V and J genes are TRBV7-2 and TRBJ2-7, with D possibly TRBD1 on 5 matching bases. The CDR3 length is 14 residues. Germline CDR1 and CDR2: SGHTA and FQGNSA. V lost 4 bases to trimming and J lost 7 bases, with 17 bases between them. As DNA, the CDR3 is TGTGCCAGCAGCTGGGGCATAAGGGGTCGTGAGCAGTACTTC. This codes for CASSWGIRGREQYF.

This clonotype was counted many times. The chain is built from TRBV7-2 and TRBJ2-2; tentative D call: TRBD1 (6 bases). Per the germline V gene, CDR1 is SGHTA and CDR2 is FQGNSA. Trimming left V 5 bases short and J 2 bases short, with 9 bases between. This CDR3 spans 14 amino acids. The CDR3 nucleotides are TGTGCCAGCAGCAAGGGGACAAACACCGGGGAGCTGTTTTTT. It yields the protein CASSKGTNTGELFF.

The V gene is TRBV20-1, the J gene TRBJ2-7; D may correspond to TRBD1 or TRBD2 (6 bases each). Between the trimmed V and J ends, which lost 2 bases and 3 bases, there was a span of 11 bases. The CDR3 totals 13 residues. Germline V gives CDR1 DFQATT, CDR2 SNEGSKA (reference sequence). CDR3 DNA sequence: TGCAGTGCTAGACCCGGGGGCGACTACGAGCAGTACTTC. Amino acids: CSARPGGDYEQYF.

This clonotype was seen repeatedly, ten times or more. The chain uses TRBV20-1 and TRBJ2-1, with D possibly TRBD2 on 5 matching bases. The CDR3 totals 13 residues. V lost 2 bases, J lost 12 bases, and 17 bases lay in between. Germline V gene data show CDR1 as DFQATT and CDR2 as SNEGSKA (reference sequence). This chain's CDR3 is CSARKLVGYGQFF. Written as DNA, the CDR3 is TGCAGTGCTAGAAAACTAGTTGGTTACGGGCAGTTCTTC.

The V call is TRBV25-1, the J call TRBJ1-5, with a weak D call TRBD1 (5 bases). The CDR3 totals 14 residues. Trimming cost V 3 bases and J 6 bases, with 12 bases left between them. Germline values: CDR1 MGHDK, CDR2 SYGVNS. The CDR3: CASSDGGAGQPQHF. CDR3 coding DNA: TGTGCCAGCAGTGATGGAGGGGCCGGTCAGCCCCAGCATTTT.

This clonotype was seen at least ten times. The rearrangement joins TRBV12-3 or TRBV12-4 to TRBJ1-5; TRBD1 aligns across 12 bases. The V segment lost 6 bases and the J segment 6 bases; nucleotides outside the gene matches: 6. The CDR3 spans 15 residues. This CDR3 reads CASSRGQGARQPQHF. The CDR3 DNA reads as TGTGCCAGCAGCCGGGGACAGGGGGCGCGTCAGCCCCAGCATTTT.

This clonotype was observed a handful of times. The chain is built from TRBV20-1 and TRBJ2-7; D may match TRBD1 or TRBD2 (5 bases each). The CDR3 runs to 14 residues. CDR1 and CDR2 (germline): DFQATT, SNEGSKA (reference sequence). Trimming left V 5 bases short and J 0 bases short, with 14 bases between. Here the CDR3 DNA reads TGCAGTGCTTGGGAAGCCGGGACCTCCTACGAGCAGTACTTC. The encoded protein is CSAWEAGTSYEQYF.

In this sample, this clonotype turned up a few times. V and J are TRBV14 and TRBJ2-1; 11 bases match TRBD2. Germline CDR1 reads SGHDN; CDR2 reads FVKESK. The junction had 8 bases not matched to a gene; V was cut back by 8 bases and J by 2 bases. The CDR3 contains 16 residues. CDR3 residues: CASGGGLAAPYNEQFF. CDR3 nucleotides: TGTGCCAGCGGTGGGGGACTAGCGGCCCCCTACAATGAGCAGTTCTTC.

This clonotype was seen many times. The CDR3 region is CASSFKRPYNEQYF. CDR3 bases: TGTGCCAGCAGTTTTAAGCGGCCGTACAACGAGCAGTACTTC. The chain employs TRBV28 and TRBJ2-7; TRBD2 might be the D (5 bases). V lost 3 bases and J lost 5, with 14 bases in between. The CDR3 length is 14 residues. In germline, CDR1 is MDHEN, CDR2 SYDVKM.

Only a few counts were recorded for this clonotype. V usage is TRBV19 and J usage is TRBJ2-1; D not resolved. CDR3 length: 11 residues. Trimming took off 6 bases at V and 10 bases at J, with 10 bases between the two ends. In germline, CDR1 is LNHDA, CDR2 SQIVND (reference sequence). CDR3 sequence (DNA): TGTGCCAGTAGCCCTGATAGAGAGCAGTTCTTC. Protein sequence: CASSPDREQFF.

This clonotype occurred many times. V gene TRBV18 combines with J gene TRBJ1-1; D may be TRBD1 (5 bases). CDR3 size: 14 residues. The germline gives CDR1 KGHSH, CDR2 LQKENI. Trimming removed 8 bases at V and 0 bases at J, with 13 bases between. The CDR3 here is CASSPRGLNTEAFF. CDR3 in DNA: TGTGCCAGCAGTCCGAGGGGACTGAACACTGAAGCTTTCTTT.

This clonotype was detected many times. The CDR3 coding sequence is TGTGCCAGCAGTTTTCGGGGGGGGGGCACCGGGGAGCTGTTTTTT. This gives the protein CASSFRGGGTGELFF. This chain connects TRBV12-3 or TRBV12-4 to TRBJ2-2; 8 nucleotides align to TRBD2. This CDR3 spans 15 amino acids. V lost 3 bases and J lost 4; bases outside the gene matches: 4.

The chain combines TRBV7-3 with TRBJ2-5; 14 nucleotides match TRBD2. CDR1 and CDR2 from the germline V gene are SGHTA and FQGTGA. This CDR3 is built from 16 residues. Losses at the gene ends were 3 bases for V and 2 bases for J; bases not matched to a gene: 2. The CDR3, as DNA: TGTGCCAGCAGCTTGGGACTAGCGGGGGAACAAGAGACCCAGTACTTC. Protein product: CASSLGLAGEQETQYF.

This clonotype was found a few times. Here the CDR3 reads CSARRSGGVHNEQFF. As DNA, the CDR3 is TGCAGTGCTAGGCGTAGCGGGGGGGTCCACAATGAGCAGTTCTTC. V usage is TRBV20-1 and J usage is TRBJ2-1; 11 bases line up with TRBD2. The CDR3 has 15 amino acids. Trimming at V came to 3 bases and at J to 5 bases, leaving 6 bases not matched to a gene. CDR1 is DFQATT, CDR2 SNEGSKA, per germline (reference sequence).

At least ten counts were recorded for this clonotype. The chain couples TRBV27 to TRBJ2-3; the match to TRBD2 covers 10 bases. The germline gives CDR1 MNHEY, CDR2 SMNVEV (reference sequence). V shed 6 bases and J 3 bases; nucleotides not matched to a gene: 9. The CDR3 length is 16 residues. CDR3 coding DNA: TGTGCCAGCAGGCCCAGCGGGGGGGCCTTGACAGATACGCAGTATTTT. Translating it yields CASRPSGGALTDTQYF.

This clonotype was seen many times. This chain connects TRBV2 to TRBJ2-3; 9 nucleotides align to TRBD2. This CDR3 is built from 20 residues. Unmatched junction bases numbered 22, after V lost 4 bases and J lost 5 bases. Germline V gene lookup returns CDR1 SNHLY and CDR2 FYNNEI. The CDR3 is CASSGRGTYLAGEVKDTQYF. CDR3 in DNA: TGTGCCAGCAGTGGGCGGGGGACCTACTTAGCGGGAGAGGTGAAAGATACGCAGTATTTT.

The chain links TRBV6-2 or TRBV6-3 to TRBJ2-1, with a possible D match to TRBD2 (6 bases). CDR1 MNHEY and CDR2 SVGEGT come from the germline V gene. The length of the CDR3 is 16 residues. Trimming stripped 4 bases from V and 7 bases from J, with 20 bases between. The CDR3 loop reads CASSSPGTVGWNEQFF. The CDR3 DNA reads TGTGCCAGCAGTTCGCCCGGGACTGTTGGTTGGAATGAGCAGTTCTTC.

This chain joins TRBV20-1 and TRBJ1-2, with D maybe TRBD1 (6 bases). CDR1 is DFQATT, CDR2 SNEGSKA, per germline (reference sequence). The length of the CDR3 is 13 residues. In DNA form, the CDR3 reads TGCAGCGGGAGGGGCAGGGGTAACTATGGCTACACCTTC. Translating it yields CSGRGRGNYGYTF.

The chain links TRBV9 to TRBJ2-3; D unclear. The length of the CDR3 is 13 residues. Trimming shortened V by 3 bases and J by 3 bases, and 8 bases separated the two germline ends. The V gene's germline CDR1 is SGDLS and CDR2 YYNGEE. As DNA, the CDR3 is TGTGCCAGCAGCGGGGTCGGAACAGATACGCAGTATTTT. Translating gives CASSGVGTDTQYF.

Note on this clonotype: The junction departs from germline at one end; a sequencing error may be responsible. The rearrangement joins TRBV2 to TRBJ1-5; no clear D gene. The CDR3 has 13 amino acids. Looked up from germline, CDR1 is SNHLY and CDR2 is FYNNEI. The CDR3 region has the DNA TGTGCCAGCAGTGAGGTTAGGTCTCAGCCCCGGCATTTT. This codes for CASSEVRSQPRHF.

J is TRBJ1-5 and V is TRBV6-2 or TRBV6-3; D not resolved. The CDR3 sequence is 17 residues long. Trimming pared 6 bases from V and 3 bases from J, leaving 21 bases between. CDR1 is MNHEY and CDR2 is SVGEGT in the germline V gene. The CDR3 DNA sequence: TGTGCCAGCAGAGCCCCCCGGGAACAGTTTTTCAATCAGCCCCAGCATTTT. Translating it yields CASRAPREQFFNQPQHF.

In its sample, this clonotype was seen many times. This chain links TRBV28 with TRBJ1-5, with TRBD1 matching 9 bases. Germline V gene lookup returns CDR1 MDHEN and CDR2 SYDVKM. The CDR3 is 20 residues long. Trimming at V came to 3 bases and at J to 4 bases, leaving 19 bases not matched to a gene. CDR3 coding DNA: TGTGCCAGCAGTTTCAGCACGGGCGGGACAGGGCCGTTCAGTAATCAGCCCCAGCATTTT. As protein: CASSFSTGGTGPFSNQPQHF.

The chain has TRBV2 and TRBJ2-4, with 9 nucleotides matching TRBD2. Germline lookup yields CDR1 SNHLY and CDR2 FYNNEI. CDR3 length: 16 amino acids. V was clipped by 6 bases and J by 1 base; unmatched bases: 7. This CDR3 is CASSYSGSKAKNIQYF. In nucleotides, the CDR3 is TGTGCCAGCAGCTATAGCGGGAGTAAGGCCAAAAACATTCAGTACTTC.